Below, one TCR beta chain is given with its context. The antigen remains undetermined. Other DNA sequences in this sample translate to the same CDR3. CDR3 length equals 13 residues. Trimming stripped 6 bases from V and 4 bases from J, with 11 bases between. Germline-derived CDR1 and CDR2 are KGHSH and LQKENI. Repertoires were generated with immunoSEQ multiplex PCR, while TCRdb's copy carries only in-frame clones and drops some. The repertoire has millions of clones, about 92% of them found once; the top ten carry 0.39%. This record belongs to a study of shared clonotypes between healthy human individuals. Study-wide points: Generation of non-shared clonotypes was less probable than generation of clonotypes shared by all four donors. Investigators collected only blood, and repertoires in tissues likely differ. Naive CD4 clonotypes were shared across several donors at about 5%.

The chain carries TRBV18 and TRBJ2-3; weak D call: TRBD2 (5 bases). The clonotype originates from a man between 18 and 29 years old in good health. Some clones in this sample may be carry-over from other donors' samples. Sample: naive CD4+ T cells from PBMCs. Subset of the sample: CD45RA+ positively selected. CDR3 sequence reads: CASSPPGADTQYF. CDR3 nucleotide sequence: TGTGCCAGCTCCCCCCCCGGGGCAGATACGCAGTATTTT.